These 8 T cell receptor beta chains originate from one sample sequenced in a study of cytotoxic CD8 clonotypes in ibrutinib-treated CLL. Repertoires were generated with immunoSEQ multiplex PCR, while TCRdb's copy carries only in-frame clones and drops some. The table shows some 98,000 clones, with about 78% occurring only once. The sample here was PBMCs, taken after 12 months of ibrutinib treatment. The receptors originated from a human donor with chronic lymphocytic leukemia.

This chain joins TRBV7-2 and TRBJ1-2; D is ambiguous. The CDR3 consists of 13 residues. Germline V gives CDR1 SGHTA, CDR2 FQGNSA. Between the trimmed V and J ends, which lost 2 bases and 2 bases, there was a span of 6 bases. The CDR3 bases are TGTGCCAGCAGCTTACAGCAGAACTATGGCTACACCTTC. Protein sequence: CASSLQQNYGYTF.

This chain connects TRBV2 to TRBJ1-1, with a weak D call TRBD1 (6 bases). The CDR3 has 13 amino acids. Looked up from germline, CDR1 is SNHLY and CDR2 is FYNNEI. The germline V and J ends were trimmed by 4 bases and 5 bases, with 11 bases remaining between them. The CDR3 DNA follows: TGTGCCAGCAGTGCTATGACAGGTACTGAAGCTTTCTTT. Its protein is CASSAMTGTEAFF.

This clone showed up just once. V usage is TRBV10-3 and J usage is TRBJ1-1; 8 bases match TRBD1. CDR1 is ENHRY, CDR2 SYGVKD, per germline. Trimming cost V 4 bases and J 8 bases; bases outside gene matches: 3. The CDR3 runs to 12 residues. CDR3 in amino acids: CAISAGGAEAFF. The CDR3 nucleotides read TGTGCCATCAGTGCAGGGGGCGCGGAAGCTTTCTTT.

The gene calls are TRBV27 and TRBJ1-1, with a weak D call TRBD1 (6 bases). V lost 3 bases and J lost 3, with 8 bases in between. The CDR3 sequence is 13 residues long. Germline CDR1 and CDR2: MNHEY and SMNVEV (reference sequence). In DNA, the CDR3 is TGTGCCAGCAGTTTGAAGGGGGACACTGAAGCTTTCTTT. This translates into CASSLKGDTEAFF.

The rearrangement uses TRBV4-1 and TRBJ2-7; the D gene is possibly TRBD2 (5 bases). CDR3 length: 14 amino acids. Germline loops: CDR1 MGHRA, CDR2 YSYEKL. Trimming cost V 5 bases and J 5 bases, with 16 bases left between them. The CDR3 is CASSRRGEEDEQYF. The CDR3 DNA sequence: TGCGCCAGCAGCAGACGGGGTGAAGAGGACGAGCAGTACTTC.

The rearrangement uses TRBV28 and TRBJ2-6, with a tentative D call TRBD2 (7 bases). Trimming left V 7 bases short and J 4 bases short, with 14 bases between. The germline V gene encodes CDR1 MDHEN and CDR2 SYDVKM. The CDR3 is 15 residues long. CDR3 loop: CASKKAGAGANVLTF. The CDR3 region has the DNA TGTGCCAGCAAAAAGGCGGGGGCCGGGGCCAACGTCCTGACTTTC.

The chain has TRBV27 and TRBJ2-1, with 7 bases that match TRBD1. The CDR3 runs to 15 residues. Germline trimming cut 5 bases from V and 4 bases from J; bases unmatched to any gene: 8. The germline gives CDR1 MNHEY, CDR2 SMNVEV (reference sequence). The CDR3 here is CASSSLDRTYNEQFF. CDR3 bases: TGTGCCAGCAGTAGTTTGGACAGGACTTACAATGAGCAGTTCTTC.

In its sample, this clone was seen once. J is TRBJ2-7 and V is TRBV7-2; 12 bases are a match to TRBD2. There are 15 residues in the CDR3. Losses at the gene ends were 5 bases for V and 2 bases for J; bases not matched to a gene: 4. The germline V gene encodes CDR1 SGHTA and CDR2 FQGNSA. The CDR3 sequence: CASSMTSGGPYEQYF. The CDR3 nucleotides are TGTGCCAGCAGCATGACTAGCGGGGGCCCCTACGAGCAGTACTTC.